Following are 14 T cell receptor beta chains from one sample sequenced in a study of blood T cell repertoires in COVID-19. Sequencing was performed with immunoSEQ multiplex PCR; in TCRdb, only in-frame clones are kept and a portion is missing. The profile shows 210,000 or so clones, 90% to 95% of them singletons. Sequenced input: peripheral blood. Receptor source: a man younger than 45 with acute or convalescent COVID-19.

The rearrangement uses TRBV4-1 and TRBJ2-1; 12 bases align to TRBD2. CDR3 length: 15 residues. With 1 base clipped from V and 7 bases from J, the junction kept 2 bases outside the gene matches. Germline V gene data show CDR1 as MGHRA and CDR2 as YSYEKL. The CDR3 loop reads CASSQGTSGKNEQFF. The CDR3, as DNA: TGCGCCAGCAGCCAAGGGACTAGCGGGAAGAATGAGCAGTTCTTC.

The rearrangement uses TRBV9 and TRBJ1-3; 8 nucleotides align to TRBD1. The CDR3 extends over 15 amino acids. With V trimmed by 3 bases and J by 4 bases, 6 bases remained unmatched. CDR1 SGDLS and CDR2 YYNGEE come from the germline V gene. The DNA for the CDR3 is TGTGCCAGCAGCGGGAGACAGGGGTGGGGAAACACCATATATTTT. Residues: CASSGRQGWGNTIYF.

This chain connects TRBV30 to TRBJ1-3, with 7 bases identical to TRBD1. Trimming took 2 bases from V and 2 from J; bases not matched to a gene: 3. Germline V gene data show CDR1 as GTSNPN and CDR2 as SVGIG (reference sequence). The CDR3 runs to 14 residues. CDR3: CAWSIGGPGNTIYF. The DNA of the CDR3 is TGTGCCTGGAGTATAGGGGGCCCTGGAAACACCATATATTTT.

The V call is TRBV7-9, the J call TRBJ1-3; 10 bases align to TRBD1. V lost 4 bases and J lost 6; bases outside the gene matches: 9. The CDR3 has 16 residues. CDR1 and CDR2 (germline): SEHNR, FQNEAQ (reference sequence). The CDR3 DNA is TGTGCCAGCAGCTCTAGCACCGGGACAGGGGAAAACACCATATATTTT. This gives the protein CASSSSTGTGENTIYF.

V gene TRBV5-1 combines with J gene TRBJ2-5; D is perhaps TRBD1 (6 bases). This CDR3 is built from 12 residues. V lost 4 bases, J lost 4 bases, and 8 bases lay in between. Germline V gene lookup returns CDR1 SGHRS and CDR2 YFSETQ. For the CDR3, the DNA is TGCGCCAGCAGCAGGGGGTTAGAGACCCAGTACTTC. Amino acid sequence: CASSRGLETQYF.

In nucleotides, the CDR3 is TGTGCCAGCAGCGTAGATCAGGGTTACGAGCAGTACTTC. Protein product: CASSVDQGYEQYF. V and J are TRBV9 and TRBJ2-7, with TRBD1 as a possible D gene (5 bases). Looked up from germline, CDR1 is SGDLS and CDR2 is YYNGEE. This CDR3 comprises 13 residues. V was pared by 0 bases and J by 4 bases, with 8 bases between.

The gene calls are TRBV5-1 and TRBJ2-2; TRBD1 matches 9 bases. Per germline, CDR1 SGHRS and CDR2 YFSETQ. The CDR3 spans 15 residues. V dropped 2 bases and J dropped 3; count of bases not matched to a gene: 2. The CDR3 sequence is CASSLQGADTGELFF. The CDR3 DNA sequence: TGCGCCAGCAGCTTACAGGGGGCAGACACCGGGGAGCTGTTTTTT.

The V and J genes are TRBV28 and TRBJ1-2, with 12 bases matching TRBD1. Germline CDR1 and CDR2: MDHEN and SYDVKM. CDR3 size: 16 residues. Trimming at V came to 6 bases and at J to 4 bases, leaving 9 bases not matched to a gene. DNA for the CDR3: TGTGCCAGCAGCTCCCTGGGGGACAGGGGGCCCTATGGCTACACCTTC. Its protein is CASSSLGDRGPYGYTF.

This rearrangement joins TRBV5-4 to TRBJ1-2; 8 positions agree with TRBD1. Germline trimming cut 4 bases from V and 8 bases from J; bases unmatched to any gene: 10. CDR3 length: 14 residues. Germline CDR1 and CDR2: SGHNT and YYREEE (reference sequence). The chain's CDR3 is CASSTWTGSGGYTF. Written as DNA, the CDR3 is TGTGCCAGCAGCACGTGGACAGGGAGTGGCGGCTACACCTTC.

This chain links TRBV5-5 with TRBJ1-2; 8 bases match TRBD1. CDR1 SGHKS and CDR2 YYEKEE come from the germline V gene (reference sequence). The ends lost 1 base at V and 7 bases at J; junction bases unmatched: 9. This CDR3 spans 15 amino acids. CDR3 region: CASSLRVQGARGYTF. The CDR3 coding sequence is TGTGCCAGCAGCTTGAGGGTCCAGGGGGCCCGTGGCTACACCTTC.

The chain joins TRBV7-9 to TRBJ2-1; 7 nucleotides agree with TRBD1. The CDR3 covers 13 residues. Germline trimming cut 9 bases from V and 10 bases from J; bases unmatched to any gene: 12. CDR1 is SEHNR and CDR2 is FQNEAQ in the germline V gene (reference sequence). The CDR3 sequence: CASAPRDREEQFF. CDR3 nucleotide sequence: TGTGCCAGTGCCCCCCGGGACAGAGAAGAGCAGTTCTTC.

This clone was seen only once. J is TRBJ1-5 and V is TRBV4-2, with D perhaps matching TRBD1 (5 bases). Germline V gives CDR1 LGHNA, CDR2 YNFKEQ. Trimming removed 3 bases from V and 2 bases from J, with 14 bases in between. This CDR3 has 16 residues. CDR3 region: CASSQKAGTGNQPQHF. The CDR3 DNA reads as TGTGCCAGCAGCCAGAAGGCCGGGACTGGCAATCAGCCCCAGCATTTT.

This chain connects TRBV30 to TRBJ1-1; D is undetermined. Trimming removed 1 base from V and 4 bases from J, with 13 bases in between. Looked up from germline, CDR1 is GTSNPN and CDR2 is SVGIG (reference sequence). This CDR3 has 14 amino acids. This CDR3 is CAWSDLHEGTEAFF. The CDR3 nucleotides are TGTGCCTGGAGTGACCTCCATGAGGGCACTGAAGCTTTCTTT.

This rearrangement joins TRBV27 to TRBJ2-1, with D possibly being TRBD1 (6 bases). Germline CDR1 is MNHEY and CDR2 is SMNVEV (reference sequence). The CDR3 loop spans 14 amino acids. Trimming left V 4 bases short and J 7 bases short, with 14 bases between. The chain's CDR3 is CASSSLQGRNEQFF. In DNA, the CDR3 is TGTGCCAGCAGTTCGCTCCAGGGGCGGAATGAGCAGTTCTTC.